Presented here are 2 T cell receptor beta chains from one specimen sequenced in a study of T cell responses to AZD1222 COVID-19 vaccine. TCRdb's table, derived via immunoSEQ multiplex PCR, lists solely in-frame clones and lacks some. This sample has under 200,000 clones, with roughly 86% found just once. The starting material was peripheral blood, obtained on day 0 of AZD1222 vaccination. Source of these receptors: an adult in good health.

This clone has only one observation. V and J are TRBV5-4 and TRBJ2-3; weak D call: TRBD1 (5 bases). Germline values: CDR1 SGHNT, CDR2 YYREEE (reference sequence). V dropped 6 bases and J dropped 1 base, with 9 bases sitting between them. There are 13 residues in the CDR3. CDR3 DNA sequence: TGTGCCAGCATCCCACAGGGCACAGATACGCAGTATTTT. Its protein product is CASIPQGTDTQYF. Drawing the rest from reference TRBV5-4 and TRBJ2-3, the complete variable domain is ETGVTQSPTHLIKTRGQQVTLRCSSQSGHNTVSWYQQALGQGPQFIFQYYREEENGRGNFPPRFSGLQFPNYSSELNVNALELDDSALYLCASIPQGTDTQYFGPGTRLTVL.

The chain joins TRBV5-8 to TRBJ2-7; TRBD1 agrees at 8 bases. In germline, CDR1 is SGHTS, CDR2 YDEGEE. After removal of 4 bases from V and 1 base from J, the junction contained 10 bases not matched to a gene. The CDR3 totals 16 residues. The CDR3 loop reads CASSPPTGTGSYEQYF. The CDR3 DNA reads as TGTGCCAGCAGCCCTCCAACCGGGACAGGATCCTACGAGCAGTACTTC.